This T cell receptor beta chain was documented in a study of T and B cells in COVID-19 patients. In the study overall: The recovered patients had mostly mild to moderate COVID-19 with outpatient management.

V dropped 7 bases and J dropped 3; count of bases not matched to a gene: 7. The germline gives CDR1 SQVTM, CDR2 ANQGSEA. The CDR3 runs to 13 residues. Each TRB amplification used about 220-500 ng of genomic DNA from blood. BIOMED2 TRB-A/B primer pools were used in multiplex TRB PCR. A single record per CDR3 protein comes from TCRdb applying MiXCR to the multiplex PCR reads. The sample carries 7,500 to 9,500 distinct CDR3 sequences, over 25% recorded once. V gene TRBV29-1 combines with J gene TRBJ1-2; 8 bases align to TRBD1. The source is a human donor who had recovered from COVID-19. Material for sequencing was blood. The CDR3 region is CSGGGQGDYGYTF. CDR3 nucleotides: TGCAGCGGGGGAGGACAGGGAGACTATGGCTACACCTTC.